The entry that follows covers one TCR beta chain sequence. The data were obtained in a study of blood T cell repertoires in COVID-19. Looking at the study overall: The samples span acute and convalescent COVID-19 from the United States, Italy and Spain. PBMCs, B-cell-depleted T cells, or T cells provided the cDNA or gDNA that made up the material.

Seattle cases were enrolled at active infection and followed longitudinally. The CDR3 runs 14 residues. V was cut by 5 bases and J by 7 bases, with 15 bases left in between. Germline assignment: CDR1 SGHDT and CDR2 YYEEEE. Per the authors' pipeline: Scientists estimated how many nucleated cells there were by amplifying reference gene primers. TCRdb's copy holds only in-frame clones and misses some; the assay was immunoSEQ multiplex PCR. V, J and clone size were drawn from that table, and D and trimming were deduced from the DNA. Of some 190,000 clones in the sample, about four fifths were seen once. Sequencing was done on a sample of peripheral blood. This sequence originates from a woman older than 75 with COVID-19, enrolled during active disease. The V gene is TRBV5-6, the J gene TRBJ1-4, with D uncertain. CDR3 sequence reads: CASSPAGFGEKLFF. The DNA for the CDR3 is TGTGCCAGCAGTCCCGCCGGGTTTGGTGAAAAACTGTTTTTT.